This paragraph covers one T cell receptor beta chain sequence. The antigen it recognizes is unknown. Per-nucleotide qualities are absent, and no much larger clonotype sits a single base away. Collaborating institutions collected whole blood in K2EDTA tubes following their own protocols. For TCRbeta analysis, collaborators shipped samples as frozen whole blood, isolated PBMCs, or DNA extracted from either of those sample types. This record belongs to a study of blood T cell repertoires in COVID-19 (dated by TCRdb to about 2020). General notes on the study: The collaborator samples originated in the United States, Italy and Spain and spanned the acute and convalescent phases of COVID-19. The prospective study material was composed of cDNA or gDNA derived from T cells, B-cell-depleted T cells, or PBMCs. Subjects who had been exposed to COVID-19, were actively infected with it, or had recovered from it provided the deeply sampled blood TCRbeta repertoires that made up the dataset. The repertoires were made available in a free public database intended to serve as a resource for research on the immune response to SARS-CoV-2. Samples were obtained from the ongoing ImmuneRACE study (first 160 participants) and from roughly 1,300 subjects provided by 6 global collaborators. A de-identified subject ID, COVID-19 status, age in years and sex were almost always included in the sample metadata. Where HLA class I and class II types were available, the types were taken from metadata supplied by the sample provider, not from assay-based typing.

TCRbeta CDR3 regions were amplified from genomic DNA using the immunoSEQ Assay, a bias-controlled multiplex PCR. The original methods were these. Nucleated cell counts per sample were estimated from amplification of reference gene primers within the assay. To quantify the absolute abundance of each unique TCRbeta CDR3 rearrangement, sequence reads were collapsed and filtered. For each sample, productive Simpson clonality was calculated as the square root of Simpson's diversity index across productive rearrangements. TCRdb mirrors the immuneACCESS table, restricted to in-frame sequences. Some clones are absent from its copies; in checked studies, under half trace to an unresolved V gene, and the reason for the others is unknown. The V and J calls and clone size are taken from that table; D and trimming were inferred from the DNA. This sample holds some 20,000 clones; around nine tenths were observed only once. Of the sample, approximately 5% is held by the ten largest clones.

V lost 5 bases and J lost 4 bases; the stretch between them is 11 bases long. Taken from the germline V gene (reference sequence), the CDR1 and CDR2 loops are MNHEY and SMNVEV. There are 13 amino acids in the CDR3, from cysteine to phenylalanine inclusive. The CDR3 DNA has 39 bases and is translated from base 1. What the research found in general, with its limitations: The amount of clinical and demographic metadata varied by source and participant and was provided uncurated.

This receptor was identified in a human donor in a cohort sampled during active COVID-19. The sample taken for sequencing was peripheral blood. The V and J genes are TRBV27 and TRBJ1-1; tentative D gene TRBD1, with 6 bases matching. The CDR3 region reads CASSAHRVTEAFF. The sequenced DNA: TGTGCCAGCAGTGCACACAGGGTCACTGAAGCTTTCTTT.